These 9 T cell receptor beta chains originate from one sample sequenced in a study of blood T cells in healthy people across ages. Through a sample-barcoded 5' primer and a J-beta primer mix, a second PCR was run for 7 to 11 cycles. TCRdb ran MiXCR on the 5' RACE reads and lists one entry per CDR3 protein. This table holds roughly 1.5 million distinct CDR3 sequences, around 40% found once. The sequencing input was blood. These TCRs come from a woman in her late teens or twenties in good health.

There are many counts of this clonotype. The chain recombines TRBV12-3 or TRBV12-4 with TRBJ2-7, with D hard to call. This CDR3 has 14 amino acids. V dropped 6 bases and J dropped 3 bases, with 15 bases sitting between them. This CDR3 is CASSLSGTVYEQYF. The CDR3 DNA reads TGTGCCAGCAGCTTATCTGGAACCGTCTACGAGCAGTACTTC.

The chain recombines TRBV6-1 with TRBJ1-2; no reliable D call. Germline-derived CDR1 and CDR2 are MNHNS and SASEGT. V shed 4 bases and J shed 7 bases, with 13 bases lying between them. The CDR3 has 13 residues. The CDR3 here is CASSGGYGGGYTF. The CDR3 nucleotides read TGTGCCAGCAGTGGTGGGTATGGCGGTGGCTACACCTTC.

This rearrangement joins TRBV6-1 to TRBJ2-2; D is uncertain. Trimming removed 4 bases at V and 8 bases at J, with 11 bases between. The CDR3 extends over 13 amino acids. Germline-derived CDR1 and CDR2 are MNHNS and SASEGT. The CDR3 coding sequence is TGTGCCAGCAGTGCCCAGTTGTGGGGGGAGCTGTTTTTT. It specifies CASSAQLWGELFF.

This clonotype was picked up a small number of times. The rearrangement joins TRBV6-1 to TRBJ2-7; 7 positions match TRBD2. Germline assignment: CDR1 MNHNS and CDR2 SASEGT. This CDR3 is 14 amino acids long. V gave up 5 bases and J gave up 0 bases; unmatched junction bases: 4. Here the CDR3 reads CASSWGTTSYEQYF. DNA of the CDR3: TGTGCCAGCAGTTGGGGGACTACCTCCTACGAGCAGTACTTC.

The chain combines TRBV5-1 with TRBJ1-1; the D is unclear. There are 15 residues in the CDR3. The germline V gene has CDR1 SGHRS and CDR2 YFSETQ. Between the trimmed V and J ends, which lost 3 bases and 1 base, there was a span of 13 bases. The CDR3 loop is CASSSGTLGNTEAFF. The DNA of the CDR3 is TGCGCCAGCAGCTCGGGAACCCTGGGGAACACTGAAGCTTTCTTT.

The chain links TRBV5-8 to TRBJ1-5; 8 bases agree with TRBD1. V was pared by 0 bases and J by 3 bases, with 5 bases of the junction left unmatched. CDR3 length: 16 amino acids. Germline V gives CDR1 SGHTS, CDR2 YDEGEE. The CDR3 is CASSLGTGLNNQPQHF. The CDR3 DNA follows: TGTGCCAGCAGCTTGGGGACAGGGTTGAACAATCAGCCCCAGCATTTT.

The chain combines TRBV20-1 with TRBJ2-3; D is unresolved. The CDR3 loop spans 12 amino acids. V lost 0 bases, J lost 10 bases, and 11 bases lay in between. In germline, CDR1 is DFQATT, CDR2 SNEGSKA (reference sequence). The CDR3 DNA reads as TGCAGTGCTAGAGATCAGGCTTTCCCGCAGTATTTT. Translating gives CSARDQAFPQYF.

V gene TRBV18 combines with J gene TRBJ2-3, with D perhaps TRBD1 or TRBD2 (7 bases each). V lost 2 bases to trimming and J lost 3 bases, with 12 bases between them. CDR3 length: 15 amino acids. Germline values: CDR1 KGHSH, CDR2 LQKENI. The CDR3 is CASSPNQGGTDTQYF. The DNA for the CDR3 is TGTGCCAGCTCACCAAACCAGGGGGGGACAGATACGCAGTATTTT.

Worth noting for this clonotype: A read error is possible here, since a much larger clone lies one base away. V usage is TRBV6-4 and J usage is TRBJ2-3; a possible D gene is TRBD1 (6 bases). Germline-derived CDR1 and CDR2 are MRHNA and SNTAGT. There are 15 residues in the CDR3. The ends were cut back, 3 bases at V and 4 bases at J, with 14 bases in the middle. For the CDR3, the DNA is TGTGCCAGCAGTGAACGAGGGGGTAGCGCAGATACGCAGTATTTT. It translates to CASSERGGSADTQYF.